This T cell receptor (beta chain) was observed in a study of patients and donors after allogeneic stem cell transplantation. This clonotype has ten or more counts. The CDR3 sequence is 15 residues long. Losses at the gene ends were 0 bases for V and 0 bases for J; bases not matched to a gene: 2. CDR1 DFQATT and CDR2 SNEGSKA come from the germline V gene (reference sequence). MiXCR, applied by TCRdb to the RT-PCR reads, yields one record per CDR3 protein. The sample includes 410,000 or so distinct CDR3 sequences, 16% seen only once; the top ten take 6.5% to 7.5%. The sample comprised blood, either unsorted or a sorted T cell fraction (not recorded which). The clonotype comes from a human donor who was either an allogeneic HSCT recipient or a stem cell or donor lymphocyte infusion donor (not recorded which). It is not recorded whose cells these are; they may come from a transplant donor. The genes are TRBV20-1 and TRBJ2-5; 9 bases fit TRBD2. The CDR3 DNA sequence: TGCAGTGCTAGAGAAGCGGGGGGCCACCAAGAGACCCAGTACTTC. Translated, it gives CSAREAGGHQETQYF.